One sample yielded the 14 T cell receptor beta chains listed below, sequenced in a study of T cell responses to AZD1222 COVID-19 vaccine. Data came from immunoSEQ multiplex PCR; TCRdb stores just in-frame clones and leaves some out. The sample carries some 110,000 clones, 89% recorded once. The sequenced sample was peripheral blood, obtained on day 0 of AZD1222 vaccination. The receptor set was obtained from an adult in good health.

The V gene is TRBV19, the J gene TRBJ1-1; D remains unclear. Deletions cut 4 bases from V and 1 base from J, with 13 bases between. Germline V gene sequence: CDR1 LNHDA, CDR2 SQIVND (reference sequence). The CDR3 is made up of 15 amino acids. CDR3 in DNA: TGTGCCAGTAGTAGAGTCCATAGAAGGAACACTGAAGCTTTCTTT. This sequence encodes CASSRVHRRNTEAFF.

The V and J genes are TRBV3-1 (or the pseudogene TRBV3-2) and TRBJ2-7; 10 bases are shared with TRBD1. The ends lost 2 bases at V and 3 bases at J; junction bases unmatched: 7. The CDR3 extends over 16 amino acids. The germline V gene encodes CDR1 LGHDT and CDR2 YNNKEL (reference sequence). For the CDR3, the DNA is TGTGCCAGCAGCCAACCCCCGGGACAGGGGAACTACGAGCAGTACTTC. It translates to CASSQPPGQGNYEQYF.

The chain has TRBV27 and TRBJ1-2; 9 bases fit TRBD1. J lost 6 bases, V lost 7 bases, and 9 bases had no gene match. The germline V gene encodes CDR1 MNHEY and CDR2 SMNVEV (reference sequence). The CDR3 consists of 14 residues. The CDR3 nucleotides read TGTGCCAGCAAGACTTCTACAGGGGGCAATGGCTACACCTTC. Its translation: CASKTSTGGNGYTF.

The genes are TRBV9 and TRBJ1-4; D possibly corresponds to TRBD1 (5 bases). Germline values: CDR1 SGDLS, CDR2 YYNGEE. V lost 3 bases and J lost 6, with 12 bases in between. CDR3 size: 14 residues. CDR3 sequence (DNA): TGTGCCAGCAGCGCCTCCGGGGCGGATGAAAAACTGTTTTTT. Its protein is CASSASGADEKLFF.

This chain links TRBV3-1 (or the pseudogene TRBV3-2) with TRBJ2-1, with D perhaps matching TRBD2 (5 bases). Trimming shortened V by 5 bases and J by 4 bases, and 15 bases separated the two germline ends. CDR3 size: 15 residues. In germline, CDR1 is LGHDT, CDR2 YNNKEL (reference sequence). The DNA of the CDR3 is TGTGCCAGCAGCGGCGCCGGGGTTCTATACAATGAGCAGTTCTTC. Its protein product is CASSGAGVLYNEQFF.

This sequence joins TRBV2 and TRBJ2-7; a possible D gene is TRBD1 (6 bases). V lost 6 bases to trimming and J lost 2 bases, with 14 bases between them. This CDR3 has 14 residues. From germline, CDR1 is SNHLY and CDR2 FYNNEI. The CDR3 here is CASRGTIRPYEQYF. The CDR3 nucleotides read TGTGCCAGCAGGGGGACAATCCGTCCCTACGAGCAGTACTTC.

The sample holds many counts of this clone. The chain carries TRBV5-6 and TRBJ2-7; possibly TRBD1 for D (5 bases). Germline V gene sequence: CDR1 SGHDT, CDR2 YYEEEE. The V end lost 4 bases, the J end lost 7 bases, and 18 bases lay between the germline ends. The CDR3 is made up of 14 amino acids. The CDR3 nucleotides are TGTGCCAGCAGCCAAGGACATGGCGCTTTTGAGCAGTACTTC. Translating it yields CASSQGHGAFEQYF.

CDR3 sequence (DNA): TGTGCCAGTAGTATAGGGACAGGGGAGACGGAGGAGCAGTACTTC. This translates into CASSIGTGETEEQYF. V and J are TRBV19 and TRBJ2-7; TRBD1 agrees at 9 bases. Germline V lookup: CDR1 LNHDA, CDR2 SQIVND (reference sequence). Trimming removed 1 base from V and 7 bases from J; junction bases left unmatched: 8. This CDR3 has 15 amino acids.

The chain links TRBV5-6 to TRBJ2-7; D remains unclear. The CDR3 has 15 amino acids. The germline gives CDR1 SGHDT, CDR2 YYEEEE. Trimming cost V 4 bases and J 2 bases, with 16 bases left between them. The CDR3 loop is CASSISGRRTYEQYF. The CDR3 region has the DNA TGTGCCAGCAGCATATCGGGCCGGCGGACCTACGAGCAGTACTTC.

CDR3 amino acids: CASSEEGLVANNEQFF. The CDR3 bases are TGTGCCAGCAGTGAAGAGGGACTAGTGGCGAACAATGAGCAGTTCTTC. V usage is TRBV2 and J usage is TRBJ2-1; 8 nucleotides match TRBD2. In germline, CDR1 is SNHLY, CDR2 FYNNEI. The CDR3 loop spans 16 amino acids. The J segment lost 5 bases and the V segment lost 1 base, leaving 7 bases of the junction unmatched.

V gene TRBV4-1 combines with J gene TRBJ1-1; 8 bases match TRBD1. J was trimmed by 6 bases and V by 3 bases; bases with no gene match: 6. Germline CDR1 is MGHRA and CDR2 is YSYEKL. This CDR3 is built from 14 residues. This CDR3 reads CASSHKTGDSEAFF. Written as DNA, the CDR3 is TGCGCCAGCAGCCACAAGACAGGGGACTCTGAAGCTTTCTTT.

This clone was counted a few times. The chain couples TRBV19 to TRBJ2-3, with TRBD1 matching over 7 bases. Trimming at V came to 7 bases and at J to 5 bases, leaving 3 bases not matched to a gene. This CDR3 has 12 amino acids. CDR1 and CDR2 from the germline V gene are LNHDA and SQIVND (reference sequence). The CDR3 DNA reads TGTGCCAGTAAGACAGGGTTAGATACGCAGTATTTT. This codes for CASKTGLDTQYF.

The table lists this clone with a few counts. The chain couples TRBV7-9 to TRBJ2-5; D could derive from TRBD1 or TRBD2 (5 bases each). The V gene lost 5 bases and the J gene lost 1 base, with 17 bases spanning the gap. The CDR3 has 16 amino acids. The germline V gene has CDR1 SEHNR and CDR2 FQNEAQ (reference sequence). Here the CDR3 reads CASSPPGAALQETQYF. The CDR3, as DNA: TGTGCCAGCAGCCCCCCCGGGGCAGCGCTCCAAGAGACCCAGTACTTC.

V and J are TRBV14 and TRBJ1-3; D uncertain. V shed 1 base and J shed 1 base, with 8 bases lying between them. Germline loops: CDR1 SGHDN, CDR2 FVKESK. This CDR3 spans 15 amino acids. The CDR3 DNA reads TGTGCCAGCAGCCAAGGTATCCGTTCTGGAAACACCATATATTTT. Amino acids: CASSQGIRSGNTIYF.